The present TCR beta chain was sequenced within a study of Graves' ophthalmopathy and Graves' hyperthyroidism. A few counts support this clonotype. Its antigen is currently unknown. General study results and limits: Most expanded clonotypes from thyroid (those above 0.001 frequency) were also found in blood. Prediction of ophthalmopathy progression reached about 70% sensitivity and nearly 75% specificity. In separating ophthalmopathy from stable hyperthyroidism, a 13-signature model achieved around 85% sensitivity and around 80% specificity.

Amplification of the TCR beta CDR3 regions used RNA transcripts (as template). Scientists carried out first-round RT-PCR using HTBI primers and then a second-round multiplex PCR. TCRdb passed the multiplex PCR reads through MiXCR, listing each CDR3 protein once. The sample has about 240,000 distinct CDR3 sequences, about 47% seen once. CDR3 length: 14 residues. V lost 1 base, J lost 7 bases, and 14 bases lay in between. Per the germline V gene, CDR1 is DFQATT and CDR2 is SNEGSKA (reference sequence). Orbital computed tomography and thyroid ultrasound, along with TRAb, serum thyroxine and clinical symptoms, underpinned diagnosis.

The chain joins TRBV20-1 to TRBJ1-5; D gene uncertain. Sequencing used peripheral blood. The receptor comes from an adult man with Graves' ophthalmopathy. The CDR3 reads CSARGREGGQPQHF. In DNA, the CDR3 is TGCAGTGCTAGAGGGAGGGAGGGAGGACAGCCCCAGCATTTT.